Below, 30 T cell receptor beta chains from the same sample are listed, as sequenced in a study of T cells after yellow fever vaccination. A single record per CDR3 protein comes from TCRdb applying MiXCR to the 5' RACE reads. The sample holds 600,000 to 750,000 distinct CDR3 sequences, 10% to 15% seen once. The material was PBMCs, obtained on the day of the yellow fever booster vaccination. These receptors were obtained from a man aged 25 to 40 who received the YFV17D yellow fever vaccine.

This chain uses TRBV5-1 with TRBJ2-2, with D possibly called TRBD1 or TRBD2 (5 bases each). Per the germline V gene, CDR1 is SGHRS and CDR2 is YFSETQ. The CDR3 extends over 14 amino acids. V was clipped by 2 bases and J by 4 bases, with 9 bases between them. For the CDR3, the DNA is TGCGCCAGCAGCTTCGGGACCACCACCGGGGAGCTGTTTTTT. This codes for CASSFGTTTGELFF. The full variable domain, its missing parts supplied by reference TRBV5-1 and TRBJ2-2, is KAGVTQTPRYLIKTRGQQVTLSCSPISGHRSVSWYQQTPGQGLQFLFEYFSETQRNKGNFPGRFSGRQFSNSRSEMNVSTLELGDSALYLCASSFGTTTGELFFGEGSRLTVL.

This clonotype occurred many times. CDR3 residues: CASKGYGRESYEQYF. The CDR3 DNA is TGTGCCAGCAAGGGGTATGGGCGGGAGTCGTACGAGCAGTACTTC. V is TRBV27 and J is TRBJ2-7; TRBD2 matches at 7 bases. V was pared by 7 bases and J by 4 bases, with 13 bases of the junction left unmatched. Per germline, CDR1 MNHEY and CDR2 SMNVEV (reference sequence). CDR3 length: 15 amino acids.

This clonotype turned up a few times. The rearrangement links TRBV29-1 to TRBJ2-1; tentative D call: TRBD2 (5 bases). V dropped 3 bases and J dropped 9 bases, with 15 bases sitting between them. The CDR3 spans 13 residues. Germline values: CDR1 SQVTM, CDR2 ANQGSEA. The CDR3 DNA sequence: TGCAGCGTTGAGGGAAATCGGGGTAGTGAGCAGTTCTTC. It yields the protein CSVEGNRGSEQFF.

The J gene is TRBJ2-7, the V gene TRBV18; D is uncertain. CDR3 length equals 12 residues. Trimming left V 6 bases short and J 2 bases short, with 8 bases between. Per germline, CDR1 KGHSH and CDR2 LQKENI. The CDR3 nucleotides read TGTGCCAGCTCCGCTAGACCCTACGAGCAGTACTTC. This gives the protein CASSARPYEQYF.

The chain recombines TRBV20-1 with TRBJ2-5; 8 bases align to TRBD2. The CDR3 is made up of 14 amino acids. Germline V gene sequence: CDR1 DFQATT, CDR2 SNEGSKA (reference sequence). Trimming took 4 bases from V and 3 from J; bases not matched to a gene: 7. CDR3 bases: TGCAGTGCTACCCGGGGGGGGGGAGAAGAGACCCAGTACTTC. This gives the protein CSATRGGGEETQYF.

The chain uses TRBV7-9 and TRBJ1-4; 7 bases fit TRBD1. CDR3 length equals 16 residues. Germline-derived CDR1 and CDR2 are SEHNR and FQNEAQ (reference sequence). J was trimmed by 3 bases and V by 6 bases; bases with no gene match: 10. The CDR3 coding sequence is TGTGCCAGCAGAGAAGAATTGGGACAGCCTAATGAAAAACTGTTTTTT. It encodes CASREELGQPNEKLFF.

There are a few counts of this clonotype. This chain links TRBV5-1 with TRBJ2-5; D could derive from TRBD1 or TRBD2 (6 bases each). Trimming stripped 4 bases from V and 5 bases from J, with 18 bases between. The CDR3 spans 15 residues. Germline V lookup: CDR1 SGHRS, CDR2 YFSETQ. CDR3 region: CASSQGTVKAETQYF. For the CDR3, the DNA is TGCGCCAGCAGCCAGGGGACTGTAAAGGCCGAGACCCAGTACTTC.

CDR3 DNA: TGTGCCACCAGTGATCCCCTAGAGAAAAACATTCAGTACTTC. Its protein is CATSDPLEKNIQYF. V and J are TRBV24-1 and TRBJ2-4; unclear D gene. This CDR3 spans 14 amino acids. From germline, CDR1 is KGHDR and CDR2 SFDVKD. The ends were cut back, 3 bases at V and 4 bases at J, with 9 bases in the middle.

This clonotype was observed at least ten times. The chain has TRBV7-2 and TRBJ2-7, with D perhaps given as TRBD1 or TRBD2 (5 bases each). Trimming removed 3 bases at V and 3 bases at J, with 9 bases between. CDR1 and CDR2 (germline): SGHTA, FQGNSA. The CDR3 spans 13 residues. For the CDR3, the DNA is TGTGCCAGCAGCTTGGGGGTGTACTACGAGCAGTACTTC. Encoded protein: CASSLGVYYEQYF.

This clonotype was counted between two and nine times. The chain recombines TRBV7-9 with TRBJ2-7, with D tentatively TRBD2 (5 bases). The CDR3 has 14 residues. CDR1 is SEHNR, CDR2 FQNEAQ, per germline (reference sequence). V gave up 0 bases and J gave up 2 bases, with 8 bases separating them. CDR3 amino acids: CASSLALAPYEQYF. Written as DNA, the CDR3 is TGTGCCAGCAGCTTAGCCCTAGCCCCCTACGAGCAGTACTTC.

The rearrangement joins TRBV11-2 to TRBJ2-7, with TRBD1 identical over 7 bases. Germline V gives CDR1 SGHAT, CDR2 FQNNGV. J lost 3 bases, V lost 0 bases, and 8 bases had no gene match. This CDR3 is built from 16 residues. The CDR3 loop reads CASSLEGTRGHYEQYF. Written as DNA, the CDR3 is TGTGCCAGCAGCTTAGAGGGAACGAGGGGGCACTACGAGCAGTACTTC.

The rearrangement joins TRBV20-1 to TRBJ2-1; 12 nucleotides agree with TRBD2. Losses at the gene ends were 6 bases for V and 4 bases for J; bases not matched to a gene: 1. CDR1 is DFQATT, CDR2 SNEGSKA, per germline (reference sequence). This CDR3 comprises 13 residues. This CDR3 is CSALAGGYNEQFF. CDR3 coding DNA: TGCAGTGCCCTAGCGGGAGGGTACAATGAGCAGTTCTTC.

This clonotype was observed a handful of times. The rearrangement uses TRBV5-1 and TRBJ2-7; 9 bases align to TRBD1. CDR3 length: 16 residues. The J segment lost 3 bases and the V segment lost 3 bases, leaving 10 bases of the junction unmatched. From germline, CDR1 is SGHRS and CDR2 YFSETQ. CDR3 amino acids: CASSSLGGQGFYEQYF. The CDR3 bases are TGCGCCAGCAGCTCCCTTGGCGGACAGGGGTTCTACGAGCAGTACTTC.

This clonotype appeared many times. The chain has TRBV9 and TRBJ2-3, with D tentatively TRBD2 (5 bases). V lost 3 bases and J lost 0, with 5 bases in between. Germline assignment: CDR1 SGDLS and CDR2 YYNGEE. CDR3 size: 13 residues. The CDR3 bases are TGTGCCAGCAGCGGCGGGAGCACAGATACGCAGTATTTT. Translation: CASSGGSTDTQYF.

The chain uses TRBV5-1 and TRBJ2-1; no firm D call. The CDR3 is 16 amino acids. The germline CDR1 and CDR2 sequences are SGHRS and YFSETQ. The V end was cut by 0 bases, the J end by 0 bases, with 10 bases between. The DNA for the CDR3 is TGCGCCAGCAGCTTGGTGAGCAGCAGCTCCTACAATGAGCAGTTCTTC. Its protein is CASSLVSSSSYNEQFF.

The V call is TRBV21-1, the J call TRBJ1-1; TRBD1 reflects the table's D call only, with no check against the DNA. TRBV21-1 counts as a pseudogene. The CDR3 has 16 amino acids. This chain's CDR3 is CASSKPRGTGPTEAFF. The CDR3 region has the DNA TGTGCCAGCAGCAAACCGAGGGGGACAGGGCCCACTGAAGCTTTCTTT.

This clonotype turned up a few times. V and J are TRBV27 and TRBJ1-4, with 10 bases identical to TRBD1. The V gene's germline CDR1 is MNHEY and CDR2 SMNVEV (reference sequence). This CDR3 is built from 15 residues. J lost 9 bases, V lost 6 bases, and 10 bases had no gene match. CDR3 DNA: TGTGCCAGCAGAAAACCGGGACAGGGGAGTCAAAAACTGTTTTTT. Translated: CASRKPGQGSQKLFF.

This clonotype was observed a handful of times. The chain carries TRBV21-1 and TRBJ2-5; TRBD1, the table's D call, was not compared with the DNA. TRBV21-1 is flagged as a pseudogene. The CDR3 sequence is 16 residues long. The CDR3 protein is CASSKYLSQGRETQYF. The CDR3 DNA reads TGTGCCAGCAGCAAATATTTATCACAGGGGCGCGAGACCCAGTACTTC.

This clonotype was found a few times. V and J are TRBV7-2 and TRBJ2-1; D possibly uses TRBD1 or TRBD2 (5 bases each). The CDR3 sequence is 14 residues long. Deletions cut 1 base from V and 6 bases from J, with 10 bases between. CDR1 and CDR2 from the germline V gene are SGHTA and FQGNSA. The CDR3 coding sequence is TGTGCCAGCAGCTTAGTGTCAGGGACCAATGAGCAGTTCTTC. Encoded protein: CASSLVSGTNEQFF. Together with reference TRBV7-2 and TRBJ2-1, the CDR3 gives the full variable domain: GAGVSQSPSNKVTEKGKDVELRCDPISGHTALYWYRQSLGQGLEFLIYFQGNSAPDKSGLPSDRFSAERTGGSVSTLTIQRTQQEDSAVYLCASSLVSGTNEQFFGPGTRLTVL.

The table lists this clonotype with a few counts. The gene calls are TRBV4-3 and TRBJ1-5; perhaps TRBD1 as D (6 bases). Trimming left V 0 bases short and J 6 bases short, with 12 bases between. This CDR3 has 15 amino acids. The germline V gene has CDR1 LGHNA and CDR2 YSLEER. The CDR3 spells CASSQEKQGGQPQHF. The DNA of the CDR3 is TGCGCCAGCAGCCAAGAAAAACAGGGTGGTCAGCCCCAGCATTTT.

This clonotype occurred a few times. The chain uses TRBV29-1 and TRBJ2-7, with 9 bases lining up with TRBD1. V lost 6 bases, J lost 2 bases, and 2 bases stayed unmatched. CDR1 and CDR2 (germline): SQVTM, ANQGSEA. The CDR3 has 12 amino acids. As DNA, the CDR3 is TGCAGCGTGAGGACAGGGGCCTACGAGCAGTACTTC. The encoded protein is CSVRTGAYEQYF.

The CDR3 region is CASSPPGGDRKYF. The CDR3, as DNA: TGTGCCAGCAGCCCTCCTGGGGGGGACAGAAAGTACTTC. This sequence joins TRBV9 and TRBJ2-7, with D possibly being TRBD1 or TRBD2 (7 bases each). The CDR3 totals 13 residues. The germline V gene encodes CDR1 SGDLS and CDR2 YYNGEE. The ends were cut back, 4 bases at V and 11 bases at J, with 19 bases in the middle.

DNA for the CDR3: TGCGCCAGCAGCCAAGTGGTCAGGGGTAATTCACCCCTCCACTTT. This translates into CASSQVVRGNSPLHF. The rearrangement links TRBV4-3 to TRBJ1-6, with D tentatively TRBD1 (6 bases). Germline lookup yields CDR1 LGHNA and CDR2 YSLEER. V lost 1 base to trimming and J lost 6 bases, with 10 bases between them. The CDR3 runs 15 residues.

This clonotype was detected only a few times. V and J are TRBV5-1 and TRBJ2-5; 9 nucleotides line up with TRBD1. The germline CDR1 and CDR2 sequences are SGHRS and YFSETQ. This CDR3 contains 15 residues. The V gene end was trimmed by 1 base and the J gene end by 5 bases; junction bases not matched to a gene: 6. In DNA, the CDR3 is TGCGCCAGCAGCTTGACAGGACAGGGGTTTGAGACCCAGTACTTC. The encoded protein is CASSLTGQGFETQYF.

This clonotype was picked up a small number of times. This sequence joins TRBV9 and TRBJ2-3; tentative D call: TRBD1 (6 bases). The CDR3 has 14 residues. The germline V and J ends were trimmed by 0 bases and 4 bases, with 9 bases remaining between them. CDR1 and CDR2 (germline): SGDLS, YYNGEE. In DNA form, the CDR3 reads TGTGCCAGCAGCGTAGGCCCAGGGGCAGATACGCAGTATTTT. Residues: CASSVGPGADTQYF.

The chain combines TRBV11-2 with TRBJ2-1; D is perhaps TRBD1 or TRBD2 (5 bases each). V gave up 11 bases and J gave up 6 bases, with 23 bases separating them. CDR1 and CDR2 from the germline V gene are SGHAT and FQNNGV. This CDR3 contains 15 residues. The CDR3 sequence: CAGARDVRSGNEQFF. CDR3 in DNA: TGTGCCGGTGCCCGGGACGTCCGTTCGGGCAATGAGCAGTTCTTC. Complete variable domain (other parts from reference TRBV11-2 and TRBJ2-1): EAGVAQSPRYKIIEKRQSVAFWCNPISGHATLYWYQQILGQGPKLLIQFQNNGVVDDSQLPKDRFSAERLKGVDSTLKIQPAKLEDSAVYLCAGARDVRSGNEQFFGPGTRLTVL.

The chain employs TRBV7-9 and TRBJ2-1, with TRBD2 as a possible D gene (5 bases). Per the germline V gene, CDR1 is SEHNR and CDR2 is FQNEAQ (reference sequence). V dropped 4 bases and J dropped 6 bases, with 13 bases sitting between them. This CDR3 comprises 14 residues. The CDR3 DNA is TGTGCCAGCAGCTCCGCCGGGAAGGTCAATGAGCAGTTCTTC. It yields the protein CASSSAGKVNEQFF.

This clonotype has at least ten counts. The chain carries TRBV29-1 and TRBJ1-4, with D uncertain. Per germline, CDR1 SQVTM and CDR2 ANQGSEA. V was pared by 8 bases and J by 4 bases, with 14 bases between. There are 13 residues in the CDR3. CDR3 DNA sequence: TGCAGCATCCGTTGGAATAATAATGAAAAACTGTTTTTT. It codes for CSIRWNNNEKLFF.

This clonotype was seen more than once but under ten times. The chain is built from TRBV6-2 or TRBV6-3 and TRBJ2-1; TRBD1 might be the D (5 bases). Germline CDR1 is MNHEY and CDR2 is SVGEGT. This CDR3 has 17 amino acids. The V end lost 3 bases, the J end lost 4 bases, and 19 bases lay between the germline ends. The CDR3 sequence: CASSYRGWGLLYNEQFF. The CDR3 DNA reads TGTGCCAGCAGTTATCGCGGTTGGGGCCTACTGTACAATGAGCAGTTCTTC.

This clonotype was counted a few times. Here the CDR3 reads CASSSSGSVYEQYF. The CDR3 nucleotides read TGTGCCAGCAGTTCTAGCGGGAGTGTCTACGAGCAGTACTTC. V is TRBV27 and J is TRBJ2-7; 10 nucleotides line up with TRBD2. The germline gives CDR1 MNHEY, CDR2 SMNVEV (reference sequence). CDR3 length: 14 amino acids. Germline trimming cut 4 bases from V and 3 bases from J; bases unmatched to any gene: 3.